The 5 T cell receptor beta chains reported below all come from one sample, sequenced in a study of T cell repertoires in cytomegalovirus infection. One entry per CDR3 protein results from TCRdb running MiXCR on the reads. The sample contains 200,000 to 250,000 distinct CDR3 sequences, roughly two fifths of which appear only once. Which antigens these TCRs recognize remains unknown. The sample in question was CD8+ T cells from cultured PBMCs, obtained from culture after CMV antigen stimulation. Every receptor here comes from a human donor in good health (CMV status not recorded). Some clones in this sample may be carry-over from other donors' samples.

The J gene is TRBJ2-2, the V gene TRBV15, with D tentatively TRBD2 (6 bases). Trimming cost V 5 bases and J 2 bases, with 18 bases left between them. Germline assignment: CDR1 LNHNV and CDR2 YYDKDF (reference sequence). The CDR3 sequence is 17 residues long. The CDR3 spells CATSPSWLATNTGELFF. The CDR3 DNA sequence: TGTGCCACCAGCCCAAGCTGGCTAGCGACAAACACCGGGGAGCTGTTTTTT.

This clonotype was found once. V gene TRBV18 combines with J gene TRBJ1-3; 10 nucleotides match TRBD1. CDR1 and CDR2 from the germline V gene are KGHSH and LQKENI. The length of the CDR3 is 17 residues. After removal of 3 bases from V and 2 bases from J, the junction contained 7 bases not matched to a gene. The CDR3 loop reads CASSPDTGTGAGNTIYF. The CDR3 DNA is TGTGCCAGCTCACCCGACACAGGGACAGGGGCTGGAAACACCATATATTTT.

This clonotype was seen a few times. The V call is TRBV6-1, the J call TRBJ2-2; D is possibly TRBD2 (7 bases). Per the germline V gene, CDR1 is MNHNS and CDR2 is SASEGT. V was shortened by 4 bases and J by 6 bases, with 12 bases between the two germline ends. This CDR3 has 14 residues. As DNA, the CDR3 is TGTGCCAGCAGTGGATGGGGGGGCGCCGGGGAGCTGTTTTTT. It is translated as CASSGWGGAGELFF.

This clonotype was picked up a small number of times. The CDR3 here is CASSLADRADEQYF. The CDR3 region has the DNA TGTGCCAGCAGCTTAGCGGACAGGGCCGACGAGCAGTACTTC. The V and J genes are TRBV7-2 and TRBJ2-7; 8 nucleotides align to TRBD1. CDR3 size: 14 residues. Trimming took 0 bases from V and 5 from J; bases not matched to a gene: 3. The germline CDR1 and CDR2 sequences are SGHTA and FQGNSA.

This clonotype has more than one count but fewer than ten. V is TRBV6-2 or TRBV6-3 and J is TRBJ2-2, with D possibly being TRBD1 (6 bases). V lost 0 bases and J lost 5, with 13 bases in between. The length of the CDR3 is 16 residues. Germline V gene lookup returns CDR1 MNHEY and CDR2 SVGEGT. CDR3 loop: CASSYSNRVETGELFF. CDR3 coding DNA: TGTGCCAGCAGTTACTCGAACAGGGTGGAGACCGGGGAGCTGTTTTTT.